These 20 T cell receptor beta chains share one sample of origin, sequenced in a study of T cells in Graves' hyperthyroidism and ophthalmopathy. Authors of the study amplified TCR beta CDR3 regions from RNA transcripts. First-round RT-PCR targeting the TCR CDR3 was performed with the HTBI primer set. TCRdb called the multiplex PCR reads again in MiXCR, with one record for every CDR3 protein. The table records roughly 560,000 distinct CDR3 sequences, roughly 14% of them present only once. Sequences were obtained from blood. All receptors come from a woman aged 40 to 49 with Graves' ophthalmopathy.

This clonotype was found many times. The rearrangement uses TRBV15 and TRBJ1-5; 12 bases agree with TRBD1. CDR3 length equals 17 residues. Germline-derived CDR1 and CDR2 are LNHNV and YYDKDF (reference sequence). V trimming: 5 bases; J trimming: 2 bases; junction bases outside the gene matches: 7. The CDR3 DNA reads TGTGCCACCAGCTCCGGGACAGGGGGCCGGGGCAATCAGCCCCAGCATTTT. Protein sequence: CATSSGTGGRGNQPQHF.

The table lists this clonotype with many counts. The J gene is TRBJ2-5, the V gene TRBV4-2; no clear D. The V gene lost 1 base and the J gene lost 5 bases, with 14 bases spanning the gap. This CDR3 contains 15 residues. CDR1 is LGHNA, CDR2 YNFKEQ, per germline. CDR3 nucleotide sequence: TGTGCCAGCAGCCAAGGGTTCGCTGCCATGGAGACCCAGTACTTC. This encodes CASSQGFAAMETQYF.

The sample holds many counts of this clonotype. J is TRBJ1-2 and V is TRBV28; no clear D gene. Per the germline V gene, CDR1 is MDHEN and CDR2 is SYDVKM. V lost 1 base to trimming and J lost 13 bases, with 10 bases between them. The CDR3 has 11 residues. The chain's CDR3 is CASSLLSVRTF. CDR3 bases: TGTGCCAGCAGTTTATTATCAGTTCGCACCTTC.

This clonotype was seen many times. The CDR3 DNA reads as TGTGCCTCTAAGGCGGGTCCCATTGGGAACACTGAAGCTTTCTTT. Protein product: CASKAGPIGNTEAFF. This chain uses TRBV27 with TRBJ1-1; D uncertain. This CDR3 is built from 15 residues. Germline CDR1 and CDR2: MNHEY and SMNVEV (reference sequence). With 11 bases removed from V and 1 base from J, the gap between germline ends came to 20 bases.

This clonotype was detected many times. The chain couples TRBV7-2 to TRBJ2-5, with 9 bases matching TRBD2. Germline V CDR1 and CDR2: SGHTA, FQGNSA. The V gene end was trimmed by 5 bases and the J gene end by 2 bases; junction bases not matched to a gene: 6. This CDR3 is built from 15 residues. The CDR3 region is CASSEGLAIQETQYF. The CDR3 DNA sequence: TGTGCCAGCAGCGAGGGACTAGCTATACAAGAGACCCAGTACTTC.

This clonotype was counted a few times. The J gene is TRBJ2-5, the V gene TRBV20-1, with a tentative D call TRBD2 (6 bases). The CDR3 has 12 residues. The germline CDR1 and CDR2 sequences are DFQATT and SNEGSKA (reference sequence). Trimming took off 1 base at V and 4 bases at J, with 7 bases between the two ends. CDR3 protein: CSARAGGETQYF. CDR3 nucleotides: TGCAGTGCTAGAGCCGGGGGAGAGACCCAGTACTTC.

In its sample, this clonotype was seen a few times. This chain joins TRBV2 and TRBJ2-7; D perhaps matches TRBD2 (6 bases). Germline CDR1 is SNHLY and CDR2 is FYNNEI. The V end was cut by 7 bases, the J end by 2 bases, with 15 bases between. This CDR3 spans 14 amino acids. The DNA of the CDR3 is TGTGCCAGCAACACCGGGACTGGGGCCTACGAGCAGTACTTC. Translated: CASNTGTGAYEQYF.

This clonotype was detected many times. This chain joins TRBV12-3 or TRBV12-4 and TRBJ2-7; 8 nucleotides match TRBD1. The V segment lost 6 bases and the J segment 4 bases; nucleotides outside the gene matches: 8. This CDR3 is built from 14 residues. The CDR3 here is CASSYTGQVYEQYF. The CDR3 DNA sequence: TGTGCCAGCAGCTACACGGGACAGGTATACGAGCAGTACTTC.

This clonotype was observed many times. The chain joins TRBV6-5 to TRBJ2-7; D assignment may be TRBD1 or TRBD2 (5 bases each). From germline, CDR1 is MNHEY and CDR2 SVGAGI. The CDR3 runs to 14 residues. Trimming took 3 bases from V and 9 from J, leaving 18 bases between them. CDR3 in amino acids: CASSYGLGTGWQYF. CDR3 sequence (DNA): TGTGCCAGCAGTTATGGGCTAGGGACCGGGTGGCAGTACTTC.

This clonotype was counted many times. The chain has TRBV30 and TRBJ2-7; either TRBD1 or TRBD2 may supply D (5 bases each). With 3 bases removed from V and 2 bases from J, the gap between germline ends came to 17 bases. The CDR3 totals 15 residues. The germline CDR1 and CDR2 sequences are GTSNPN and SVGIG (reference sequence). The CDR3 protein is CAWSAPPGRTYEQYF. DNA for the CDR3: TGTGCCTGGAGCGCGCCACCGGGACGCACCTACGAGCAGTACTTC.

The sample holds many counts of this clonotype. This chain connects TRBV25-1 to TRBJ1-1; no definite D call. Between the trimmed V and J ends, which lost 4 bases and 7 bases, there was a span of 4 bases. CDR1 and CDR2 from the germline V gene are MGHDK and SYGVNS. CDR3 length: 10 amino acids. CDR3 amino acids: CASSGGEAFF. For the CDR3, the DNA is TGTGCCAGCAGTGGAGGTGAAGCTTTCTTT.

This clonotype was counted ten times or more. The J gene is TRBJ1-5, the V gene TRBV6-1; weak D call: TRBD1 (5 bases). CDR1 and CDR2 from the germline V gene are MNHNS and SASEGT. This CDR3 comprises 15 residues. The V gene lost 1 base and the J gene lost 5 bases, with 12 bases spanning the gap. CDR3 loop: CASSEVWGEDQPQHF. CDR3 sequence (DNA): TGTGCCAGCAGTGAAGTTTGGGGCGAGGATCAGCCCCAGCATTTT.

This clonotype has at least ten counts. The gene calls are TRBV7-9 and TRBJ1-2; D remains ambiguous. In germline, CDR1 is SEHNR, CDR2 FQNEAQ (reference sequence). V lost 2 bases and J lost 8, with 18 bases in between. This CDR3 spans 15 amino acids. The CDR3 spells CASSLSFDRVSGYTF. CDR3 DNA sequence: TGTGCCAGCAGCTTAAGCTTCGATAGGGTTTCAGGCTACACCTTC.

V is TRBV7-2 and J is TRBJ2-7; D possibly corresponds to TRBD1 (6 bases). The CDR3 loop spans 13 amino acids. Germline loops: CDR1 SGHTA, CDR2 FQGNSA. V lost 1 base and J 5 bases, leaving 9 bases between the germline ends. The CDR3 DNA reads TGTGCCAGCAGCTTAGACAGGGAAAACGAGCAGTACTTC. It encodes CASSLDRENEQYF.

The chain joins TRBV28 to TRBJ2-7; 8 nucleotides line up with TRBD2. V shed 3 bases and J 5 bases; nucleotides not matched to a gene: 3. CDR1 is MDHEN and CDR2 is SYDVKM in the germline V gene. The CDR3 sequence is 13 residues long. The CDR3 coding sequence is TGTGCCAGCAGTTTGCGGGAGGTCCACGAGCAGTACTTC. Protein: CASSLREVHEQYF.

The table lists this clonotype with many counts. The chain uses TRBV12-3 or TRBV12-4 and TRBJ2-7; D is tentatively TRBD1 or TRBD2 (6 bases each). CDR3 length: 15 amino acids. Trimming cost V 2 bases and J 0 bases, with 11 bases left between them. The CDR3 bases are TGTGCCAGCAGTTTAACCGGAGGGGGCTCCTACGAGCAGTACTTC. This codes for CASSLTGGGSYEQYF.

This clonotype has at least ten counts. CDR3 amino acids: CASSDVSPAYEQYF. CDR3 nucleotide sequence: TGTGCCAGCAGTGATGTTTCCCCCGCCTACGAGCAGTACTTC. V is TRBV6-1 and J is TRBJ2-7; D unclear. Germline CDR1 is MNHNS and CDR2 is SASEGT. V was shortened by 3 bases and J by 2 bases, with 11 bases between the two germline ends. This CDR3 contains 14 residues.

V gene TRBV19 combines with J gene TRBJ2-7, with TRBD1 matching over 12 bases. Germline values: CDR1 LNHDA, CDR2 SQIVND (reference sequence). After removal of 5 bases from V and 2 bases from J, the junction contained 4 bases not matched to a gene. The CDR3 extends over 15 amino acids. In nucleotides, the CDR3 is TGTGCCAGTAGTGCCCGGGACAGGGGGCCCTACGAGCAGTACTTC. Translating it yields CASSARDRGPYEQYF.

This clonotype was observed at least ten times. The genes are TRBV6-5 and TRBJ1-5; 10 positions match TRBD1. Germline CDR1 and CDR2: MNHEY and SVGAGI. The CDR3 spans 15 residues. V lost 5 bases, J lost 7 bases, and 8 bases stayed unmatched. CDR3 loop: CASSLRTGGNQPQHF. In DNA, the CDR3 is TGTGCCAGCAGTCTACGGACAGGGGGGAACCAGCCCCAGCATTTT.

This clonotype was detected only a few times. The J gene is TRBJ2-7, the V gene TRBV11-3; TRBD2 matches at 10 bases. CDR1 SGHNT and CDR2 YENEEA come from the germline V gene. The CDR3 is 19 residues long. V was clipped by 4 bases and J by 0 bases; unmatched bases: 15. The CDR3 coding sequence is TGTGCCAGCAGCTCTACCGAAGGACTAGCGGCCCTTAGCTCCTACGAGCAGTACTTC. This translates into CASSSTEGLAALSSYEQYF.